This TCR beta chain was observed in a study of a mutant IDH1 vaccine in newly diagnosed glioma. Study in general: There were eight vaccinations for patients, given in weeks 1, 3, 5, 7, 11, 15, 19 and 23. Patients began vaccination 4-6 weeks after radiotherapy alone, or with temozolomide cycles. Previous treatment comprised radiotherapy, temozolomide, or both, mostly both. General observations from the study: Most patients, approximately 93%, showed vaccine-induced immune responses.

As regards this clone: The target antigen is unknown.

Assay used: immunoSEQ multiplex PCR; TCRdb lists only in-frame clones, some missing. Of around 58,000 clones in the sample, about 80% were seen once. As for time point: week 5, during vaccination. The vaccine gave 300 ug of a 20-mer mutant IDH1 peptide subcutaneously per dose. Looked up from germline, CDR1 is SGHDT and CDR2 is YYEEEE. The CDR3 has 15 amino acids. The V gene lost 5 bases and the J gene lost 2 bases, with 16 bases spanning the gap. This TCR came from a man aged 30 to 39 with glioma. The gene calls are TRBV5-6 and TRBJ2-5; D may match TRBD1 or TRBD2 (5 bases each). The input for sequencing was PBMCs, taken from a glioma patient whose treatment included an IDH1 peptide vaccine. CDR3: CASSLRDGRQETQYF. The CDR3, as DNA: TGTGCCAGCAGTTTGAGGGACGGAAGACAAGAGACCCAGTACTTC.